A selection of T cell receptor beta chains follows, all from one sample in a study of blood T cells in healthy people across ages. MiXCR, applied by TCRdb to the 5' RACE reads, yields one record per CDR3 protein. The sample shows roughly 640,000 distinct CDR3 sequences, about 30% of them seen only once. The sequencing sample was made of blood. The receptors stem from a woman of 80 years or more in good health. Each CDR3 is given with its conserved first and last residue. Each record gives: V gene, clone size, CDR3 length, J gene, D gene, CDR3 DNA, CDR3 protein. A D gene is named only where the DNA matches it firmly. A clone size is listed for some rows: how often the clone was seen (once, few, many), or a class if it is expanded.

TRBV5-1	-	13	TRBJ2-3	TRBD1	TGCGCCAGTGGGGACAGTAGCACAGATACGCAGTATTTT	CASGDSSTDTQYF
TRBV28	once	16	TRBJ2-7	TRBD2	TGTGCCAGCAGTTCAATTACTAGCGGGGGGTCTTACGAGCAGTACTTC	CASSSITSGGSYEQYF
TRBV20-1	many	15	TRBJ2-3	TRBD1	TGCAGTGCTGGGTCAGGACAGGGGAAGAGAGATACGCAGTATTTT	CSAGSGQGKRDTQYF
TRBV20-1	many	16	TRBJ2-5	TRBD2	TGCAGTGCTAGAGAACGACTAGCGGGGAGAGAAGAGACCCAGTACTTC	CSARERLAGREETQYF
TRBV4-2	many	18	TRBJ2-7	TRBD2	TGTGCCAGCAGCCAAGAGGGGGAGCGGGGGGGAATTGTGTACGAGCAGTACTTC	CASSQEGERGGIVYEQYF
TRBV20-1	many	14	TRBJ1-2	-	TGCAGTGCTCCATTCGGACAGATTAACTATGGCTACACCTTC	CSAPFGQINYGYTF
TRBV20-1	once	12	TRBJ1-5	TRBD1	TGCAGTGCTAAACAGGGGAGCCAGCCCCAGCATTTT	CSAKQGSQPQHF
TRBV7-2	-	14	TRBJ2-5	-	TGTGCCAGCAGTCACAATGGTGGGCAAGAGACCCAGTACTTC	CASSHNGGQETQYF
TRBV6-5	many	13	TRBJ1-2	TRBD1	TGTGCCAGCAGCGGACAGGCCAACTATGGCTACACCTTC	CASSGQANYGYTF
TRBV5-1	-	16	TRBJ2-5	TRBD1	TGCGCCAGCAGCCGGTTAGGCGGACAGGGAGTGGAGACCCAGTACTTC	CASSRLGGQGVETQYF
TRBV5-4	many	13	TRBJ2-5	-	TGTGCCAGCAGCCAGAATACACAAGAGACCCAGTACTTC	CASSQNTQETQYF
TRBV6-2/TRBV6-3	many	13	TRBJ2-1	-	TGTGCCAGCAGTTACCGGATTTACAATGAGCAGTTCTTC	CASSYRIYNEQFF
TRBV20-1	many	13	TRBJ2-7	-	TGCAGTGCTAGTACCATAATCTCCTACGAGCAGTACTTC	CSASTIISYEQYF
TRBV6-2/TRBV6-3	many	15	TRBJ1-2	TRBD1	TGTGCCAGCAGAGACGGGACAGGGGTTACCTATGGCTACACCTTC	CASRDGTGVTYGYTF
TRBV6-2/TRBV6-3	many	14	TRBJ1-6	TRBD1	TGTGCCACCTACGAACAGGGGAATAATTCACCCCTCCACTTT	CATYEQGNNSPLHF
TRBV5-5	many	16	TRBJ2-7	-	TGTGCCAGCAGCCCTCGCGGCGGGACAGCCTCCTACGAGCAGTACTTC	CASSPRGGTASYEQYF
TRBV27	few	16	TRBJ2-3	-	TGTGCCAGCACCCCCGGGGTGGGGGGGCCCACAGATACGCAGTATTTT	CASTPGVGGPTDTQYF
TRBV5-1	many	13	TRBJ2-4	-	TGCGCCAGCAGCTCTCCAGGATCGGACATTCAGTACTTC	CASSSPGSDIQYF
TRBV15	many	13	TRBJ1-2	-	TGTGCCACCAGCAATCAGGGTGTTCGGCGCTACACCTTC	CATSNQGVRRYTF
TRBV9	few	16	TRBJ2-2	-	TGTGCCAGCAGCCCCCGTTCTAGATCAAACACCGGGGAGCTGTTTTTT	CASSPRSRSNTGELFF
TRBV5-1	many	15	TRBJ1-6	TRBD1	TGCGCCAGCAGCCTGGACAGGGGGCATAATTCACCCCTCCACTTT	CASSLDRGHNSPLHF
TRBV7-2	many	14	TRBJ2-1	-	TGTGCCAGCAGCTTAAGGGGCAGCTTCAATGAGCAGTTCTTC	CASSLRGSFNEQFF
TRBV20-1	-	16	TRBJ2-5	TRBD1	TGCAGTGCTAGAGATCCGACAGGGGGCCACGTGGAGACCCAGTACTTC	CSARDPTGGHVETQYF
TRBV4-2	many	13	TRBJ1-2	-	TGTGCCAGCAGCCAAGATCTGGGGCTTGGCTACACCTTC	CASSQDLGLGYTF
TRBV20-1	many	14	TRBJ1-5	-	TGCAGTGCCAGACAGTCTAATAGCAATCAGCCCCAGCATTTT	CSARQSNSNQPQHF
TRBV29-1	-	15	TRBJ2-5	-	TGCAGCGTTGAAAGCCAGGCCCCTAGCTGGGAGACCCAGTACTTC	CSVESQAPSWETQYF
TRBV20-1	few	16	TRBJ2-1	TRBD2	TGCAGTGCTAGGGGTGAGATAGCGGGGACACAAGAGACCCAGTTCTTC	CSARGEIAGTQETQFF
TRBV12-3/TRBV12-4	-	13	TRBJ2-5	TRBD2	TGTGCCAGCAGTCCCAGCGGGAGTGAGACCCAGTACTTC	CASSPSGSETQYF
TRBV5-1	many	14	TRBJ2-5	TRBD2	TGCGCCAGCAGCTTCTCTAGCGGGGAAGAGACCCAGTACTTC	CASSFSSGEETQYF
TRBV6-2/TRBV6-3	-	14	TRBJ2-7	-	TGTGCCAGCAGTTACTTGGGACCCTCCTACGAGCAGTACTTC	CASSYLGPSYEQYF
TRBV5-5	many	13	TRBJ1-1	-	TGTGCCAGCAGCTTGGATACATGGACTGAAGCTTTCTTT	CASSLDTWTEAFF
TRBV29-1	many	12	TRBJ2-1	-	TGCAGCGTGGAGGACAGCCGAAGGGAGCAGTTCTTC	CSVEDSRREQFF
TRBV5-6	-	15	TRBJ1-1	-	TGTGCCAGCAGCCCAAATACAGGGTTGGGCACTGAAGCTTTCTTT	CASSPNTGLGTEAFF
TRBV29-1	few	13	TRBJ1-1	-	TGCAGCGCCAATCAGGTCATGAACACTGAAGCTTTCTTT	CSANQVMNTEAFF
TRBV29-1	-	13	TRBJ1-2	TRBD1	TGCAGCGCCCGATTACAGGGGACCTATGGCTACACCTTC	CSARLQGTYGYTF
TRBV5-1	many	14	TRBJ2-7	-	TGCGCCAGCAGCTTCAGGGAATTTAGCTACGAGCAGTACTTC	CASSFREFSYEQYF
TRBV20-1	-	14	TRBJ2-7	-	TGCGGTGCTAGTGGGTTGGGGGTGGACTACGAGCAGTACTTC	CGASGLGVDYEQYF
TRBV20-1	few	13	TRBJ2-7	-	TGCAGTGCTAGAGGTGCGGCGGCCTCCGAGCAGTACTTC	CSARGAAASEQYF
TRBV3-1	many	16	TRBJ2-7	-	TGTGCCAGCAGCCTTTTTGGACAAACCGGGACCTACGAGCAGTACTTC	CASSLFGQTGTYEQYF
TRBV3-1	many	16	TRBJ2-3	-	TGTGCCAGCAGCCCCGGATCCCGGTCGGGCACAGATACGCAGTATTTT	CASSPGSRSGTDTQYF
TRBV7-2	once	12	TRBJ2-1	-	TGTGCCAGCAGCACTCAGGGTGCTGAGCAGTTCTTC	CASSTQGAEQFF
TRBV14	-	16	TRBJ2-7	TRBD1	TGTGCCAGCAGCCCCCTTGCCGGGACAGGGGGCAACGAGCAGTACTTC	CASSPLAGTGGNEQYF
TRBV7-3	few	15	TRBJ2-1	TRBD2	TGTGCCTGCAGCCTCGGGACTAGCTCCTACAATGAGCAGTTCTTC	CACSLGTSSYNEQFF
TRBV20-1	-	14	TRBJ1-2	-	TGCAGTGCTAGAGCTAACTGGGGCGGGTATGGCTACACCTTC	CSARANWGGYGYTF
TRBV12-3/TRBV12-4	many	18	TRBJ1-6	-	TGTGCCAGCAGACTCCACTCCCTTGGGGGCTCCTATAATTCACCCCTCCACTTT	CASRLHSLGGSYNSPLHF
TRBV6-1	-	13	TRBJ2-7	-	TGTGCCAGCAGTGAATATTACAGTTACGAGCAGTACTTC	CASSEYYSYEQYF
TRBV5-1	many	14	TRBJ2-3	-	TGCGCCAGCAGCTTGGATTCCCGGACAGATACGCAGTATTTT	CASSLDSRTDTQYF
TRBV20-1	many	15	TRBJ1-5	-	TGCAGTGCCCCTGGAGAAGGATATAGCAATCAGCCCCAGCATTTT	CSAPGEGYSNQPQHF
TRBV18	-	12	TRBJ1-1	-	TGTGCCAGCTCACTTCAGGGACATGAAGCTTTCTTT	CASSLQGHEAFF
TRBV7-9	-	10	TRBJ2-1	-	TGTGCCAGCAGCCCGAATGAGCAGTTCTTC	CASSPNEQFF
TRBV7-2	many	13	TRBJ2-3	TRBD1	TGTGCCAGCAGCTTAGTAGGGGGCGGTACGCAGTATTTT	CASSLVGGGTQYF
TRBV18	few	15	TRBJ2-7	-	TGTGCCAGCTTACAGACAGGGAGGGTCCACAATGAGCAGTACTTC	CASLQTGRVHNEQYF
TRBV11-3	few	19	TRBJ2-6	TRBD2	TGTGCCAGCAGCTCCGGGTTAGCGGGGGACCTCCCTGGGGCCAACGTCCTGACTTTC	CASSSGLAGDLPGANVLTF
TRBV2	many	12	TRBJ1-2	-	TGTGCCAGCAGGCGGGATCTCTATGGCTACACCTTC	CASRRDLYGYTF
TRBV6-2/TRBV6-3	-	15	TRBJ2-2	TRBD1	TGTGCCAGCAGTTATACGGGACAGGCTCCCGGGGAGCTGTTTTTT	CASSYTGQAPGELFF